This T cell receptor (beta chain) was sequenced during a study of spatial heterogeneity in lung cancer (dated by TCRdb to between 2019 and 2020). Describing the broader study: Beta-chain transcripts were consistently detected in greater numbers than alpha-chain transcripts, which likely reflected higher beta-chain transcript abundance. In non-small cell lung cancer, the study made a quantitative comparison of TCR alpha and beta repertoires among multiple tumor regions, matched nontumor lung and blood. Nonsynonymous mutation counts, determined by whole-exome sequencing of tumor tissue, were related to TCR repertoire features. In the raw uncorrected reads, each unique combination of TCR and UMI appeared more than ten times on average. At surgery, over 200 tumor regions, fewer than 85 matched nontumor lung samples and 56 PBMC samples were TCR-sequenced for both alpha and beta chains. Results and caveats for the whole study, not just this receptor: Confirming at a functional level the hypothesis that regional TCRs recognize regional mutations was considered to require additional single-cell paired TCR alpha and beta sequencing.

V and J are trimmed by 4 bases and 4 bases, and the gene matches miss 8 bases of the junction. The CDR3 measures 16 amino acids from cysteine to phenylalanine. Only CDR3 DNA is held: 48 bases, read in frame from base 1. Libraries were built with 5' RACE. The sample was run on a NextSeq 500. To allow correction of PCR and sequencing errors, the TCR library protocol tagged every TCR cDNA molecule with a unique molecular identifier. For the original study's pipeline: TCR identification, UMI-based error correction and CDR3 extraction were performed with Decombinator tools. TCRs above a frequency of 2 per 1,000, corresponding to the top 1% of the tumor frequency distribution, were defined as expanded. Renyi diversity was computed with the R vegan package after each repertoire had been subsampled 100 times to 5,000 TCRs. CDR3 similarity networks were built from amino acid triplet string-kernel similarity, with CDR3s being connected when pairwise similarity was above 0.82. The public reads were quality trimmed at Q25 with fastp and then assembled into clones with MiXCR by TCRdb, keeping productive beta chains. Merged by CDR3 protein, the rows form single entries marked with the most common genes and DNA. V and J calls and clone size were set by TCRdb, not the authors. The sample table records approximately 2,900 distinct CDR3 sequences; about 15% of these occur just once. The ten largest clones take up 23% of the sample.

According to the study, the label for this sample's time point signals: sample taken at primary tumor resection. The donors were more than 60 patients from the lung TRACERx cohort who had early-stage, untreated non-small cell lung cancer. Whole RNA extracted from tumor and nontumor lung tissue, or from cryopreserved PBMC samples, was used for TCR sequencing without cell sorting. Patients were selected for TCR sequencing only if sufficient RNA was available from at least two tumor regions. Tumor and adjacent nontumor lung specimens were reviewed by a lung pathologist before selection. With regard to this clonotype: Its antigen is currently not known. No much larger clonotype is one base removed from it; base qualities were not supplied.

The sequence was collected from a female donor with early-stage non-small cell lung cancer. The sequences come from normal lung tissue next to the tumor, collected at surgery. Here the chain combines TRBV12-3 or TRBV12-4 and TRBJ1-3; 9 bases in between match TRBD1. The DNA is TGTGCCAGCAGTTCCCGGGACAGGGTATCCGGAAACACCATATATTTT. The translation is CASSSRDRVSGNTIYF.